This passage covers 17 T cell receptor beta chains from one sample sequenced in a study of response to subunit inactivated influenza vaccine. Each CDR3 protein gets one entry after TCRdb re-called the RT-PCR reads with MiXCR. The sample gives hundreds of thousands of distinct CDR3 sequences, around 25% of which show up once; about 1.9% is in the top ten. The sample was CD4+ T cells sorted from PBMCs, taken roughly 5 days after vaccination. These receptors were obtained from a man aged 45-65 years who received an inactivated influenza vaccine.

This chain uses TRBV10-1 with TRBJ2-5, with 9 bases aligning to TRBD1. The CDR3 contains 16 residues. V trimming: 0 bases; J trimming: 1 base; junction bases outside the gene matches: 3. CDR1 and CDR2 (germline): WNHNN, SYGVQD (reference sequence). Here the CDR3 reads CASSESGTGLQETQYF. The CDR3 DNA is TGCGCCAGCAGTGAGTCCGGGACAGGGCTCCAAGAGACCCAGTACTTC.

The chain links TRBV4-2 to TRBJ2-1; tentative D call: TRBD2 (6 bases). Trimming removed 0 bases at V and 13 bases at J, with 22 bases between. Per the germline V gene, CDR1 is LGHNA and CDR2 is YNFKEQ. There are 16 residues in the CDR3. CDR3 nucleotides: TGTGCCAGCAGCCAAGATATGGTAGCGCATGGGGGGAGCCAGTTCTTC. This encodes CASSQDMVAHGGSQFF.

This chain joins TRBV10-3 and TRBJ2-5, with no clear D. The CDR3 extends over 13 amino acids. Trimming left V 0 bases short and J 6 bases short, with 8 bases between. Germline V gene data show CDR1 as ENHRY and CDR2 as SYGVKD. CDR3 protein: CAISESAPQTQYF. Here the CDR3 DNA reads TGTGCCATCAGTGAGTCCGCACCACAGACCCAGTACTTC.

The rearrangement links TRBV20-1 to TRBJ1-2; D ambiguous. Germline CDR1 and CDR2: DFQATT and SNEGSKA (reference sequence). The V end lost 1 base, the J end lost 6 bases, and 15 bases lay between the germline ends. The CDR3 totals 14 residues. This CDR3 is CSARGNTVEDGYTF. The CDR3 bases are TGCAGTGCTAGAGGAAATACGGTGGAGGATGGCTACACCTTC.

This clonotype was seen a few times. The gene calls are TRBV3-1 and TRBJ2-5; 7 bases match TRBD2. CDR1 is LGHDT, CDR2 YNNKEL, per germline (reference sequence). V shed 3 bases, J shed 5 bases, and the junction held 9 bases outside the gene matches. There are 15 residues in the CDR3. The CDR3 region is CASSHHPRTRETQYF. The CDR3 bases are TGTGCCAGCAGCCATCACCCCAGGACTAGGGAGACCCAGTACTTC.

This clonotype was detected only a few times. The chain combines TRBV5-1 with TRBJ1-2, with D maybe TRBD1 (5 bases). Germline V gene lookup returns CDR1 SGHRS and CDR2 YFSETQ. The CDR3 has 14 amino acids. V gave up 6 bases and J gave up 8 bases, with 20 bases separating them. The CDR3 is CASTPQPGERGYTF. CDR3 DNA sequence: TGCGCCAGCACCCCCCAACCGGGGGAGAGGGGCTACACCTTC.

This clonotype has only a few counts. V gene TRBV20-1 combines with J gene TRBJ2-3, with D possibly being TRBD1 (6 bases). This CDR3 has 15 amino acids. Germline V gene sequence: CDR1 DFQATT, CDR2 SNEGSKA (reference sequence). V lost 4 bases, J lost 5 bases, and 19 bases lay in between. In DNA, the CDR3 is TGCAGTGCTACTCCGTTAGACAGGAGAGGAGATACGCAGTATTTT. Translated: CSATPLDRRGDTQYF.

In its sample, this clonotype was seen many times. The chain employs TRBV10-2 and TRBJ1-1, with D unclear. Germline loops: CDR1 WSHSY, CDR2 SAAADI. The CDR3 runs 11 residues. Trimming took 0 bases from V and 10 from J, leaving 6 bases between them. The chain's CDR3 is CASSESSLAFF. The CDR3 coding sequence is TGCGCCAGCAGTGAGTCGAGTCTAGCTTTCTTT.

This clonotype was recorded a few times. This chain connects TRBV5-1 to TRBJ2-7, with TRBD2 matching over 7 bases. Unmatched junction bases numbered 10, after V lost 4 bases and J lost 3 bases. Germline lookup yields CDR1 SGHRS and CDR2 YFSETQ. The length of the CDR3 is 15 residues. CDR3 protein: CASSRTSPDLYEQYF. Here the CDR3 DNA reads TGCGCCAGCAGCCGGACTAGTCCTGACCTCTACGAGCAGTACTTC.

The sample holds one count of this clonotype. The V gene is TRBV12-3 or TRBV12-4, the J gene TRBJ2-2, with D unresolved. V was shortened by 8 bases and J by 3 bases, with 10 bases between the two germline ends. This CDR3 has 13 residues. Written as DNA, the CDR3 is TGTGCCAGCTTTCGAAGCTACACCGGGGAGCTGTTTTTT. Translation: CASFRSYTGELFF.

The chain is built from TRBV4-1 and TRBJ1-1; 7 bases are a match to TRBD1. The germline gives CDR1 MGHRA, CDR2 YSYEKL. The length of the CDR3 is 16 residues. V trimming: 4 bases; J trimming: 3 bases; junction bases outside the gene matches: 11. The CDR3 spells CASSPRQGNSYTEAFF. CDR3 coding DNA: TGCGCCAGCAGCCCCCGACAGGGTAATTCGTACACTGAAGCTTTCTTT.

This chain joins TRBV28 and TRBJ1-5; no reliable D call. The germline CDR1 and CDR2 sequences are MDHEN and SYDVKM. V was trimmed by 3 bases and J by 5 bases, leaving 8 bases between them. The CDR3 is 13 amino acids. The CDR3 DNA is TGTGCCAGCAGTTTCGAGACGGATCAGCCCCAGCATTTT. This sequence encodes CASSFETDQPQHF.

The CDR3 region has the DNA TGTGCCAGCAGCTCGGCCGGGACAGAACAAGAGACCCAGTACTTC. Its protein product is CASSSAGTEQETQYF. The chain recombines TRBV11-2 with TRBJ2-5, with 7 bases lining up with TRBD1. J was trimmed by 2 bases and V by 4 bases; bases with no gene match: 7. This CDR3 is 15 amino acids long. Per the germline V gene, CDR1 is SGHAT and CDR2 is FQNNGV.

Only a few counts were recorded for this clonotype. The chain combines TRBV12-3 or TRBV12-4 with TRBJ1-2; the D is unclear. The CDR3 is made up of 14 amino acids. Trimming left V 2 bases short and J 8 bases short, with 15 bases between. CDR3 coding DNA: TGTGCCAGCAGTTTACTTGGCACCTGGATGGGCTACACCTTC. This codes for CASSLLGTWMGYTF.

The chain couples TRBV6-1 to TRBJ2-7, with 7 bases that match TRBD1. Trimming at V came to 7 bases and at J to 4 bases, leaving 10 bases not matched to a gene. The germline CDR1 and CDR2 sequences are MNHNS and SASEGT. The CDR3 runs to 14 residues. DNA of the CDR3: TGTGCCAGCACCCTCGACAGGGATATGTACGAGCAGTACTTC. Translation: CASTLDRDMYEQYF.

This CDR3 reads CSAAPRPYNEQFF. The CDR3 DNA reads TGCAGTGCGGCGCCCAGGCCCTACAATGAGCAGTTCTTC. The V and J genes are TRBV20-1 and TRBJ2-1; D is ambiguous. The CDR3 length is 13 residues. Trimming cost V 6 bases and J 2 bases, with 11 bases left between them. Germline loops: CDR1 DFQATT, CDR2 SNEGSKA (reference sequence).

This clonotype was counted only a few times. The CDR3 here is CASSVDTGELFF. CDR3 coding DNA: TGTGCCAGCAGCGTAGATACCGGGGAGCTGTTTTTT. This chain connects TRBV9 to TRBJ2-2; D not resolved. CDR1 SGDLS and CDR2 YYNGEE come from the germline V gene. CDR3 size: 12 residues. Deletions cut 0 bases from V and 5 bases from J, with 2 bases between. The whole variable domain, filled in from reference TRBV9 and TRBJ2-2, reads DSGVTQTPKHLITATGQRVTLRCSPRSGDLSVYWYQQSLDQGLQFLIQYYNGEERAKGNILERFSAQQFPDLHSELNLSSLELGDSALYFCASSVDTGELFFGEGSRLTVL.